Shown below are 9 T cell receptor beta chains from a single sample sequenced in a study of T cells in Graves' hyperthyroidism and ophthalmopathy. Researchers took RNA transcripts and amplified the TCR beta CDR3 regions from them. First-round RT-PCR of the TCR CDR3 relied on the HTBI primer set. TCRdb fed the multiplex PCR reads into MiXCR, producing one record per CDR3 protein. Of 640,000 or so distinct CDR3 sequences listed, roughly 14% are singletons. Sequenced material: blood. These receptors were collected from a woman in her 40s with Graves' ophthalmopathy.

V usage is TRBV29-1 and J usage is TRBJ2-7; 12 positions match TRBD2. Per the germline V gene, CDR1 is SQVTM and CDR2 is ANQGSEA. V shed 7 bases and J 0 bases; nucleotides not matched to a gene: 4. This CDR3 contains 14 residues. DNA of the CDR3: TGCAGCGCTAGGACTAGCGGGATCTCCTACGAGCAGTACTTC. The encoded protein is CSARTSGISYEQYF.

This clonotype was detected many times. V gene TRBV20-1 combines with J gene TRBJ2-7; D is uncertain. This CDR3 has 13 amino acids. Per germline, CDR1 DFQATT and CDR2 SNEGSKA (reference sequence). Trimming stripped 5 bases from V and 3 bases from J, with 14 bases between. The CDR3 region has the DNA TGCAGTGCTCGCCCCAGCGCTGTCTACGAGCAGTACTTC. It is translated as CSARPSAVYEQYF.

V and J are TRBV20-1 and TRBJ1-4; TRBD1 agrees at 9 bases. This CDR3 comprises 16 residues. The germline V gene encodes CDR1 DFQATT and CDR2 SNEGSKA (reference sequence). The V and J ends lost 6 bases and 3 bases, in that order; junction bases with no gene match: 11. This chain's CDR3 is CSALTGGITSNEKLFF. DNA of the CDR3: TGCAGTGCGCTGACAGGGGGAATTACCTCTAATGAAAAACTGTTTTTT.

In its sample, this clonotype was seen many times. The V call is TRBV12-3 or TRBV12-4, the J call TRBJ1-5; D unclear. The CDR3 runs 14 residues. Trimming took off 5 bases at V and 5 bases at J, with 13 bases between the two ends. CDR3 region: CASSTAVADQPQHF. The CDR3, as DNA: TGTGCCAGCAGTACAGCAGTCGCGGATCAGCCCCAGCATTTT.

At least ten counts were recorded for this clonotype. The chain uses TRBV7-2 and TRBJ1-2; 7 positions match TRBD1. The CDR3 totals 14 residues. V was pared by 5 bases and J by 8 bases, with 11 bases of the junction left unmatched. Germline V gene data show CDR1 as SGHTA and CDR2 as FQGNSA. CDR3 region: CASSPRQGVGGYTF. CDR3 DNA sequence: TGTGCCAGCAGCCCCCGACAGGGAGTAGGAGGCTACACCTTC. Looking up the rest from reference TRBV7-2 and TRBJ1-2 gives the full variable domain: GAGVSQSPSNKVTEKGKDVELRCDPISGHTALYWYRQSLGQGLEFLIYFQGNSAPDKSGLPSDRFSAERTGGSVSTLTIQRTQQEDSAVYLCASSPRQGVGGYTFGSGTRLTVV.

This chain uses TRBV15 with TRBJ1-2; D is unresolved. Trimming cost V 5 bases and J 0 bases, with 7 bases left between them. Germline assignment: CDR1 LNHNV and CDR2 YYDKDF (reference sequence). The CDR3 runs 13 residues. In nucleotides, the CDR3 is TGTGCCACCAGCTCTCAGCCTAACTATGGCTACACCTTC. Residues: CATSSQPNYGYTF.

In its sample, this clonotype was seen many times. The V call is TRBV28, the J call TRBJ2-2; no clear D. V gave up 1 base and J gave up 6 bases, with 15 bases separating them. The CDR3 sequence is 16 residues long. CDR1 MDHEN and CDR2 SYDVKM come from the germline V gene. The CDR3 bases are TGTGCCAGCAGTTTATTTAAGGGCCGGGTGGCCGGGGAGCTGTTTTTT. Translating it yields CASSLFKGRVAGELFF.

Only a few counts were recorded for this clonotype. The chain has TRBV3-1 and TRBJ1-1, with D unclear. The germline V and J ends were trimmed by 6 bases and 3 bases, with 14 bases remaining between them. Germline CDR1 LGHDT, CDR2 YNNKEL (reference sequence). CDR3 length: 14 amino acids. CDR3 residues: CASRARDTYTEAFF. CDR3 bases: TGTGCCAGCAGGGCTCGTGACACCTACACTGAAGCTTTCTTT. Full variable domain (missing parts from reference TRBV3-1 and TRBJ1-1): DTAVSQTPKYLVTQMGNDKSIKCEQNLGHDTMYWYKQDSKKFLKIMFSYNNKELIINETVPNRFSPKSPDKAHLNLHINSLELGDSAVYFCASRARDTYTEAFFGQGTRLTVV.

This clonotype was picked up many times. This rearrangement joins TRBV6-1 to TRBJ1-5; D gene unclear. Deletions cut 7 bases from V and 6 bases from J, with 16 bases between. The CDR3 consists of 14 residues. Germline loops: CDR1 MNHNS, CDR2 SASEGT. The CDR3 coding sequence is TGTGCCAGCACCGACTTCGAACGGAGTCAGCCCCAGCATTTT. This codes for CASTDFERSQPQHF.